This T cell receptor beta chain was captured in a study of cytomegalovirus exposure and HLA in healthy donors (dated by TCRdb to 2016 to 2017). For context, the study as a whole: According to an earlier analysis of a few hundred of the donors, 150 million to 200 million T cells yielded 120 million or so unique TCR beta sequences and about 300 Gb of sequence data. Roughly 290 gigabases of sequencing data and approximately 92 million unique TCR sequences made up an early release that covered approximately 700 HLA-typed donors. Of the approximately 400 genotyped donors, roughly 76% were placed in the genetic ancestry cluster associated with self-reported Caucasian donors. The study aimed to test whether signatures of past pathogen exposure could be identified by cataloging public T cell receptors. Using immunosequencing, the study profiled T cell repertoires from 500 to 800 subjects and related those repertoires to cytomegalovirus serostatus. Along with the roughly 670-subject first cohort, a separate validation cohort of over 90 different subjects was used. High-throughput TCR immunosequencing, statistical association of individual TCRs with disease status, and machine learning were combined to predict cytomegalovirus infection status. To study patterns of TCR occurrence, a later analysis re-analyzed previously published TCR beta repertoires from hundreds of donors and added high-resolution HLA genotyping. Rather than using new phenotypic data, the later analysis identified candidate immune exposures from TCR beta sequences and from how often those sequences occurred across donors. An earlier analysis of 587 of the donors applied high-throughput TCR beta sequencing to assess whether each TCR beta V gene segment acted as functional or pseudogenic. Donor age, sex, ethnicity and CMV serostatus were compiled together with the repertoire data. A later genetic analysis used genome-wide SNP genotypes for about 65% of the roughly 700 donors, treating that subset as a discovery cohort. Every discovery cohort repertoire had been produced on one sequencing platform. HLA typing included class I and class II loci at four-digit resolution. Typing coverage varied by locus: 629-630 donors for A, B, C, DRB1 and DQB1; roughly 510 for DQA1; about 600 for DPA1; roughly 470 for DPB1. Roughly 5 DR-DQ haplotypes were treated as single units for association and clustering because of strong linkage in the cohort. Across some 400 genotyped donors of the cohort, an average of approximately 240,000 unique TCR beta nucleotide sequences per donor were sequenced, and roughly a sixth of those sequences were non-productive. Broad study findings and their caveats: Several of the top co-occurrence clusters appeared to be linked to parvovirus B19, influenza, CMV and Epstein-Barr virus, according to a later analysis. A few of the identified cytomegalovirus-associated TCR beta chains were confirmed in vitro to be specific for cytomegalovirus antigens. An association between a missense DCLRE1C variant and V-gene and J-gene trimming of TCR beta chains was found in a later genetic analysis and replicated in an independent cohort. It was suggested by the authors that the approach could potentially be generalized to other disease states and immunological phenotypes. A later analysis associated 16,951 TCR beta sequences with specific HLA alleles at a false discovery rate of 0.05. In an earlier analysis of several hundred of the donors, most TCR beta V segments were observed in productive rearrangements about 87% or about 30% of the time, broadly matching IMGT annotations. Roughly uniform sequencing depth across donors was assumed in presence/absence analyses, although this assumption may not hold. HLA typing was unavailable for some donors at each locus, so association tests used only the typed subset. Because counts were too low, some 16 rarely observed V segments, including chromosome 9 orphons, were excluded from the earlier analysis of 500 to 700 of the donors. Assigning TCR associations to individual alleles was difficult when HLA alleles, especially DR and DQ, strongly co-occurred. According to a later genetic analysis, donors in an Asian-associated ancestry cluster had fewer N-insertions in productive TCRs than the roughly 660-donor mean. The study gave a list of 150 to 200 TCR beta chains associated with cytomegalovirus. A group of highly shared sequence variants was considered likely to be a technical artifact of the sequencing pipeline. Most TCR sequences were seen in very few donors, while some public TCRs were found in many individuals. The only immune exposure information available for the cohort was CMV serostatus. A further reported finding was that TCR beta sequences accurately predicted the HLA-A and HLA-B alleles for most subjects in the first cohort. Some IMGT-functional V segments, including TRBV6-2 and TRBV6-3, could not be told apart with the 87-base-pair reads, so those segments were excluded. In a later analysis, the rate of TCR association differed among HLA loci, with DRB1 alleles having the most associated TCRs and HLA-C alleles having the fewest. Linkage disequilibrium might explain the correlated functional status among segregating V segments, but an unknown experimental factor could not be ruled out. Cytomegalovirus status was reported to be diagnosed by the classifier with high specificity and sensitivity in both the original and validation cohorts. This cohort had only TCR beta chains sequenced, and the lack of alpha or paired-chain data limited which features could be detected. In a later analysis, HLA-associated TCR beta chains showed more clonal expansion and lower generation probabilities than non-associated chains that were equally common. In a later analysis, most CMV-associated TCR beta chains were found to appear HLA-restricted, with HLA associations seemingly driven largely by CMV exposure.

Library construction relied on the immunoSEQ multiplex PCR assay. A mixture of 60 forward primers for TCR Vbeta segments and 13 reverse primers for TCR Jbeta segments was used in the multiplex PCR. The CDR3 region of rearranged TCR beta genes was amplified from genomic DNA by a multiplex PCR assay. The Illumina HiSeq System was used to sequence the amplified TCR beta libraries as 87-base-pair reads. In the paper's pipeline: In a later analysis, 80 million or so unique TCR beta chains were counted across the roughly 670 repertoires, and roughly 11 million of these chains were shared by at least two donors. Raw reads were error-corrected and collapsed into unique sequences by a nearest-neighbor algorithm in which closely related sequences were merged to remove PCR and sequencing errors. CDR3 sequences were aligned to IMGT reference sequences to assign V, D and J gene segments. For a sequence to be retained, a match of at least six nucleotides to both a V gene segment and a J gene segment was required. Rearrangements were classified as productive when the CDR3 lacked stop codons and remained in frame with V and J, and all other rearrangements were classified as non-productive. CDR3 was defined according to IMGT convention as the region running from the second conserved V-encoded cysteine to the conserved J-encoded phenylalanine. The earlier analysis of a few hundred of the donors excluded sequences that lacked an unambiguous match to a single V gene segment. An earlier analysis of under 750 of the donors called V segments functional above 56.7% productive rearrangements and segregating when the between-donor standard deviation exceeded 5%. A statistical classification framework was built for diagnosing cytomegalovirus status from the catalog of TCR beta chain sequences. V and J gene assignment, in a later analysis, came from comparing TCR nucleotide sequences with IMGT/GENE-DB human TR gene sequences. A later analysis assigned CDR3 sequences and most-parsimonious VDJ recombination scenarios with the TCRdist pipeline. In a later analysis, every TCR beta chain was defined by the combination of its CDR3 amino acid sequence and its V-gene family, and reads without a unique V-gene family were dropped. A later analysis removed roughly 590 highly shared, low-generation-probability nucleotide sequences to deal with suspected cross-contamination and a sequencing artifact. A later analysis calculated a clonal expansion index for each public chain from normalized within-repertoire ranks of inferred template counts. Generation probabilities in a later analysis came from a VDJ recombination model fitted to out-of-frame rearrangements, and those results were checked against IGoR. A later analysis scored TCR-TCR, TCR-HLA and TCR-CMV co-occurrence with hypergeometric tests, applying a repertoire-size bias correction to TCR pairs. In a later analysis, false discovery rates were estimated by permuting HLA or CMV assignments 20 times. In a later analysis, co-occurring TCRs were grouped using DBSCAN, with TCRdist sequence similarity added in when clustering inside HLA-allele-positive subsets. Repertoires with fewer than 30,000 or more than 120,000 public chains, plus five repertoires with anomalous nucleotide sharing, were excluded from co-occurrence clustering. TCRdb limited this immuneACCESS table to in-frame rearrangements with V and J called. A share of clones is missing; checked studies link under half to unresolved V genes, and the rest is unexplained. The V and J calls and clone size were taken over from that table, and D and trimming were inferred from the DNA. Here the sample has more than 140,000 clones; 60% to 80% occur a single time. 1.5% to 2% of the sample rests with the top ten.

Between the V and J ends, shortened by 4 bases and 0 bases respectively, the junction contains 11 bases. The CDR3 goes from the cysteine to the phenylalanine over 15 residues. Left in the record is the CDR3 DNA by itself, 45 bases read in frame from the first base. The germline V gene encodes CDR1 SGHRS and CDR2 YFSETQ. The cohort comprised under 700 healthy bone marrow donors. At the time of sampling, all cohort members were nominally healthy, though unrecorded immune exposures were likely present. The donor tested CMV seronegative and was one of the 352 seronegative cohort members. A peripheral blood sample was collected from each donor, and TCR beta sequencing was performed on peripheral blood mononuclear cells. Genomic DNA was extracted from the blood cell samples with the Qiagen DNeasy Blood Extraction Kit. In the case of this clone: It has no known antigen specificity. There are no base qualities to consult, and no much larger clone falls within one base.

The clonotype was recovered from a female donor in good health and CMV-seronegative. Sequencing used PBMCs. Recombination connected TRBV5-1 to TRBJ2-1; TRBD2 might be the D gene, on 6 matching bases. CDR3 protein: CASSPHSGSYNEQFF. The nucleotide sequence reads as follows: TGCGCCAGCAGCCCTCATAGCGGCTCCTACAATGAGCAGTTCTTC. Joined to the reference TRBV5-1 and TRBJ2-1 proteins, this CDR3 gives the full variable domain: KAGVTQTPRYLIKTRGQQVTLSCSPISGHRSVSWYQQTPGQGLQFLFEYFSETQRNKGNFPGRFSGRQFSNSRSEMNVSTLELGDSALYLCASSPHSGSYNEQFFGPGTRLTVL.